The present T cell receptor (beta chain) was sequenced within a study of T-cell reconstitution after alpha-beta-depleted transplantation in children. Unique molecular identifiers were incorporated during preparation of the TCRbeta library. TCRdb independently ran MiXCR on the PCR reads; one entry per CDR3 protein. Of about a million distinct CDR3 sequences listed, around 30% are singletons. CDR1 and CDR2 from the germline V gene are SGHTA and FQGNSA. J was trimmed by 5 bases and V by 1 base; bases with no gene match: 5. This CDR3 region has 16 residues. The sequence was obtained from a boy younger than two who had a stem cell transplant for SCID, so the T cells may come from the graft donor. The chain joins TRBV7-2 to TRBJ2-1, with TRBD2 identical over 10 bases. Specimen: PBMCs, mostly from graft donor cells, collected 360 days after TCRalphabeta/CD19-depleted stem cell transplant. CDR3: CASSLVLLAGNNEQFF. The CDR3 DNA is TGTGCCAGCAGCTTAGTTTTACTAGCGGGGAACAATGAGCAGTTCTTC.